These 9 T cell receptor beta chains share one sample of origin, sequenced in a study of control samples from healthy donors and cancer patients. Libraries were prepared by immunoSEQ multiplex PCR; TCRdb keeps only in-frame clonotypes and omits some of them. The data hold 130,000 or so clones, with about 88% observed a single time. The specimen was blood. Source of these receptors: a man aged 45 to 65 in good health.

The V gene is TRBV29-1, the J gene TRBJ1-2; D not resolved. Per the germline V gene, CDR1 is SQVTM and CDR2 is ANQGSEA. Deletions cut 0 bases from V and 4 bases from J, with 15 bases between. The CDR3 totals 15 residues. The CDR3 loop reads CSVEDPRGRSYGYTF. CDR3 bases: TGCAGCGTTGAAGATCCCCGGGGTAGGAGCTATGGCTACACCTTC.

The chain recombines TRBV3-1 (or the pseudogene TRBV3-2) with TRBJ1-1; no firm D call. Germline V gene lookup returns CDR1 LGHDT and CDR2 YNNKEL (reference sequence). V gave up 4 bases and J gave up 6 bases, with 18 bases separating them. There are 15 residues in the CDR3. Here the CDR3 DNA reads TGTGCCAGCAGCCCCCCTAAGGGAGGTAATCCTGAAGCTTTCTTT. Residues: CASSPPKGGNPEAFF.

This rearrangement joins TRBV25-1 to TRBJ1-1; 12 bases line up with TRBD1. This CDR3 contains 18 residues. V gave up 4 bases and J gave up 2 bases; unmatched junction bases: 11. In germline, CDR1 is MGHDK, CDR2 SYGVNS. In DNA form, the CDR3 reads TGTGCCAGCAGTGGATCCGGGACAGGGGGCGTCATCAACACTGAAGCTTTCTTT. It encodes CASSGSGTGGVINTEAFF. Complete variable domain (other parts from reference TRBV25-1 and TRBJ1-1): EADIYQTPRYLVIGTGKKITLECSQTMGHDKMYWYQQDPGMELHLIHYSYGVNSTEKGDLSSESTVSRIRTEHFPLTLESARPSHTSQYLCASSGSGTGGVINTEAFFGQGTRLTVV.

The V gene is TRBV7-2, the J gene TRBJ2-7; 9 bases agree with TRBD1. The CDR3 consists of 12 residues. V trimming: 5 bases; J trimming: 6 bases; junction bases outside the gene matches: 2. Germline assignment: CDR1 SGHTA and CDR2 FQGNSA. Here the CDR3 reads CASSMDRGEQYF. The CDR3 DNA follows: TGTGCCAGCAGCATGGACAGGGGCGAGCAGTACTTC.

This chain uses TRBV5-1 with TRBJ2-1; D may be TRBD1 (6 bases). This CDR3 spans 17 amino acids. Germline V CDR1 and CDR2: SGHRS, YFSETQ. Trimming removed 0 bases at V and 0 bases at J, with 13 bases between. Here the CDR3 reads CASSLAGQRSSYNEQFF. DNA of the CDR3: TGCGCCAGCAGCTTGGCCGGACAGCGAAGCTCCTACAATGAGCAGTTCTTC.

This chain connects TRBV4-1 to TRBJ1-1; D gene unclear. The CDR3 spans 11 residues. The germline CDR1 and CDR2 sequences are MGHRA and YSYEKL. V was trimmed by 0 bases and J by 12 bases, leaving 8 bases between them. The CDR3 region is CASSQERRTFF. DNA for the CDR3: TGCGCCAGCAGCCAAGAACGGCGGACTTTCTTT.

The rearrangement uses TRBV5-1 and TRBJ2-5; 12 nucleotides agree with TRBD2. The CDR3 totals 17 residues. Trimming removed 0 bases from V and 5 bases from J; junction bases left unmatched: 8. CDR1 is SGHRS, CDR2 YFSETQ, per germline. In DNA, the CDR3 is TGCGCCAGCAGCTTGGAAGCTAGCGGGGGGGCATCGGAGACCCAGTACTTC. Amino acids: CASSLEASGGASETQYF.

The rearrangement joins TRBV27 to TRBJ2-3; D call uncertain. CDR1 is MNHEY and CDR2 is SMNVEV in the germline V gene (reference sequence). V lost 0 bases and J 6 bases, leaving 16 bases between the germline ends. The CDR3 is made up of 16 amino acids. In DNA form, the CDR3 reads TGTGCCAGCAGTTTATCCCCAAGACCTGGTCCGGATACGCAGTATTTT. Amino acids: CASSLSPRPGPDTQYF.

The chain recombines TRBV29-1 with TRBJ2-7; the match to TRBD1 covers 7 bases. Per germline, CDR1 SQVTM and CDR2 ANQGSEA. This CDR3 contains 13 residues. J was trimmed by 1 base and V by 6 bases; bases with no gene match: 6. The CDR3 DNA is TGCAGCGTCTCTACAGGGGTTTCCTACGAGCAGTACTTC. It specifies CSVSTGVSYEQYF.